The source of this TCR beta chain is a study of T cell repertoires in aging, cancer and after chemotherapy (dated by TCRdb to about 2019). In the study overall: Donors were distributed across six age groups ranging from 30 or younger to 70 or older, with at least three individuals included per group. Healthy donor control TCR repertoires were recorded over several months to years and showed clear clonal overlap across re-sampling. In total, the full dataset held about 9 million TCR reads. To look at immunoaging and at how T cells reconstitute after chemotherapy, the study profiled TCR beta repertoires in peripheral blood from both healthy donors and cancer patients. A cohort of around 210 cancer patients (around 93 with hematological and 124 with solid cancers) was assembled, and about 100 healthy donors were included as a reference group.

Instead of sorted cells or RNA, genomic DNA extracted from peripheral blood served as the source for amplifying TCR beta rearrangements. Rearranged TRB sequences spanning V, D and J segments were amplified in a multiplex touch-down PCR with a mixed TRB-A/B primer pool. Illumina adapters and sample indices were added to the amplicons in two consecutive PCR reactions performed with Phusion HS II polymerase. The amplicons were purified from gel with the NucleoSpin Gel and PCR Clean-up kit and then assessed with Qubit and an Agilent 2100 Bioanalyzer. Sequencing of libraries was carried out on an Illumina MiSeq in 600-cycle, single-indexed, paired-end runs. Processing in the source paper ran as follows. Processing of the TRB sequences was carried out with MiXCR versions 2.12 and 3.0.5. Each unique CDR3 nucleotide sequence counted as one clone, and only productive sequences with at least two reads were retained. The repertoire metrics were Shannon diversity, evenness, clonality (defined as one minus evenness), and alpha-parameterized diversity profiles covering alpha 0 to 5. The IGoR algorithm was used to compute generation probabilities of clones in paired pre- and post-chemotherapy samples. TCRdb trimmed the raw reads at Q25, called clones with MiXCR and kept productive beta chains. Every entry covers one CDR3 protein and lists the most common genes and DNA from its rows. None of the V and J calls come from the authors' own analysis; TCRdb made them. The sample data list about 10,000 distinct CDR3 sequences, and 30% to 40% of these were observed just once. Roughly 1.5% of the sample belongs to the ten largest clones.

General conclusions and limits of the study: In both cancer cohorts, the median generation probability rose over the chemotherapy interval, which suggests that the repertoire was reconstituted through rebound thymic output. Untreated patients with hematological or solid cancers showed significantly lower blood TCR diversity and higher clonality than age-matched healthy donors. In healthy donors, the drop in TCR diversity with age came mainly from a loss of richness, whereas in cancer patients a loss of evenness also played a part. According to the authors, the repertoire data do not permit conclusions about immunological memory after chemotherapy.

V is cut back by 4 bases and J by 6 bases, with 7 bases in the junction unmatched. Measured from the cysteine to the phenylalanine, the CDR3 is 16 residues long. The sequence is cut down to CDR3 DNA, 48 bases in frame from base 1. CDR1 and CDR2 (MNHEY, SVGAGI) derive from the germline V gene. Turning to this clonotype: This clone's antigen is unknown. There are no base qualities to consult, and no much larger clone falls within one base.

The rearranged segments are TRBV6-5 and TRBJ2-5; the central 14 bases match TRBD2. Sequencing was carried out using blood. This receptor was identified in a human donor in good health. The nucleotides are TGTGCCAGCAGTTCTAGGACTAGCGGGGGGCGGAAGACCCAGTACTTC. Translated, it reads CASSSRTSGGRKTQYF.